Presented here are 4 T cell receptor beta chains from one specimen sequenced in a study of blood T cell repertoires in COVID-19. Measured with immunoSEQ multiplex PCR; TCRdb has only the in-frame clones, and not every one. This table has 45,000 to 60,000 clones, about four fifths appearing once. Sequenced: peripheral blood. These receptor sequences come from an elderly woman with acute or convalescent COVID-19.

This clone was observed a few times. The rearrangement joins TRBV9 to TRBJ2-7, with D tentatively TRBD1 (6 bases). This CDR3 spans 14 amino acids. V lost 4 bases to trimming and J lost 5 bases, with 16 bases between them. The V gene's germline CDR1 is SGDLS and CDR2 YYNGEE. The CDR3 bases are TGTGCCAGCAGCTCCGACAGGCAACACCACGAGCAGTACTTC. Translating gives CASSSDRQHHEQYF.

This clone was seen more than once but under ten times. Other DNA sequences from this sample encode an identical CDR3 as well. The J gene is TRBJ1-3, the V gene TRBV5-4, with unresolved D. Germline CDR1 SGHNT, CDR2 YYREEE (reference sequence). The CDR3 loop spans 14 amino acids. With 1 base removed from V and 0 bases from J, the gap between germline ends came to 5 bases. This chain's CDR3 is CASSLSSSGNTIYF. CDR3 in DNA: TGTGCCAGCAGCTTGTCCTCCTCTGGAAACACCATATATTTT.

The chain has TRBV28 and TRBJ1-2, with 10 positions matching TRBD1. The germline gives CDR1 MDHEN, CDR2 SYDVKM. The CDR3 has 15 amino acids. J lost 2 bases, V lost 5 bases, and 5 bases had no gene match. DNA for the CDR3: TGTGCCAGCAGTCCAACGGGACAGGGGAACTATGGCTACACCTTC. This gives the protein CASSPTGQGNYGYTF.

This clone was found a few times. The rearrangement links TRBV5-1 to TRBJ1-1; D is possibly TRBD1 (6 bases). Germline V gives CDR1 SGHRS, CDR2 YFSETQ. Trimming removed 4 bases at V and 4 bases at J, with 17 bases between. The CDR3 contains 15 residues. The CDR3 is CASSGTGTFGTEAFF. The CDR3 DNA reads TGCGCCAGCAGCGGAACAGGGACCTTCGGCACTGAAGCTTTCTTT.